The 9 T cell receptor beta chains below all came from one sample that was sequenced in a study of blood T cell repertoires in COVID-19. The table came from immunoSEQ multiplex PCR; TCRdb's copy has only in-frame clones and leaves some out. This sample has around 200,000 clones; roughly 84% occur once, and the top ten carry roughly 3%. The sequenced sample was PBMCs or T cells enriched from blood (not recorded which). Source of these receptors: a woman in her 30s who had recovered from COVID-19.

The chain uses TRBV29-1 and TRBJ2-7; perhaps TRBD2 as D (5 bases). The CDR3 extends over 11 amino acids. CDR1 is SQVTM, CDR2 ANQGSEA, per germline. V dropped 6 bases and J dropped 3 bases, with 9 bases sitting between them. The CDR3 loop reads CSVYGNYEQYV. Written as DNA, the CDR3 is TGCAGCGTGTACGGGAACTACGAGCAGTACGTC.

V is TRBV4-2 and J is TRBJ1-1; no clear D. The CDR3 is 16 amino acids. V lost 0 bases to trimming and J lost 2 bases, with 13 bases between them. CDR1 LGHNA and CDR2 YNFKEQ come from the germline V gene. The CDR3 loop is CASSQEGFEGNTEAFF. DNA of the CDR3: TGTGCCAGCAGCCAAGAGGGGTTTGAGGGTAACACTGAAGCTTTCTTT.

V and J are TRBV10-2 and TRBJ1-6; 7 bases are a match to TRBD1. Germline V gene sequence: CDR1 WSHSY, CDR2 SAAADI. The CDR3 contains 14 residues. J gave up 10 bases and V 3 bases, and 6 bases lay outside the gene matches. CDR3 sequence (DNA): TGCGCCAGCAGTGATCAGGGGGTAGAATCACCCCTCCACTTT. It yields the protein CASSDQGVESPLHF.

The chain employs TRBV5-1 and TRBJ2-7; TRBD1 might be the D (5 bases). Trimming stripped 0 bases from V and 6 bases from J, with 13 bases between. The CDR3 covers 14 residues. CDR1 and CDR2 (germline): SGHRS, YFSETQ. The DNA of the CDR3 is TGCGCCAGCAGCTTGGAGGGGATCCCGGGCGAGCAGTACTTC. Encoded protein: CASSLEGIPGEQYF.

The CDR3 loop reads CASSKAGEAKNIQYF. In nucleotides, the CDR3 is TGTGCCAGCAGCAAAGCAGGGGAAGCCAAAAACATTCAGTACTTC. V is TRBV21-1 and J is TRBJ2-4; the table's D gene call, TRBD1, was not cross checked with the DNA. TRBV21-1 is a known pseudogene. The CDR3 extends over 15 amino acids.

This chain connects TRBV2 to TRBJ2-5; 11 positions match TRBD2. The V and J ends lost 2 bases and 4 bases, in that order; junction bases with no gene match: 6. Germline CDR1 is SNHLY and CDR2 is FYNNEI. The CDR3 spans 16 residues. This CDR3 is CASSEFSGGATETQYF. The CDR3 nucleotides are TGTGCCAGCAGTGAATTTAGCGGGGGGGCAACAGAGACCCAGTACTTC.

This chain links TRBV4-1 with TRBJ1-1; D call uncertain. The CDR3 length is 17 residues. Germline V CDR1 and CDR2: MGHRA, YSYEKL. V was cut by 1 base and J by 0 bases, with 15 bases left in between. CDR3 loop: CASSQVGTRSLNTEAFF. The CDR3 nucleotides read TGCGCCAGCAGCCAAGTGGGTACGAGGTCTTTGAACACTGAAGCTTTCTTT.

The chain couples TRBV6-2 or TRBV6-3 to TRBJ1-2, with D maybe TRBD1 (6 bases). Germline V CDR1 and CDR2: MNHEY, SVGEGT. This CDR3 has 14 residues. V was cut by 2 bases and J by 6 bases, with 13 bases left in between. In DNA form, the CDR3 reads TGTGCCAGCAGTTACGGACAGAGGGGAGATGGCTACACCTTC. Its protein is CASSYGQRGDGYTF.

CDR3 DNA: TGTGCCAGCAGGGTTCTAGTTTACAATGAGCAGTTCTTC. It yields the protein CASRVLVYNEQFF. V gene TRBV2 combines with J gene TRBJ2-1; D remains unclear. CDR1 and CDR2 (germline): SNHLY, FYNNEI. CDR3 size: 13 residues. V shed 6 bases and J shed 4 bases, with 10 bases lying between them.